Each of the 29 T cell receptor beta chains below was sequenced from the same sample in a study of cytomegalovirus exposure and HLA in healthy donors. In the PCR, 60 Vbeta and 13 Jbeta primers were used. Only in-frame clones appear in the TCRdb table, and some are missing; sequencing was by immunoSEQ multiplex PCR. This table holds tens of thousands of clones. Sequencing used PBMCs. The receptors here all came from a female donor in good health and CMV-seropositive.

The chain is built from TRBV6-5 and TRBJ1-2; maybe TRBD1 (6 bases). Trimming took 5 bases from V and 7 from J, leaving 14 bases between them. From germline, CDR1 is MNHEY and CDR2 SVGAGI. This CDR3 spans 13 amino acids. The CDR3 DNA sequence: TGTGCCAGCAGTCTACAGGGAGCCCGTGGCTACACCTTC. This gives the protein CASSLQGARGYTF.

V and J are TRBV25-1 and TRBJ2-2; D ambiguous. There are 14 residues in the CDR3. Germline V gene sequence: CDR1 MGHDK, CDR2 SYGVNS. Trimming pared 1 base from V and 4 bases from J, leaving 7 bases between. CDR3 in amino acids: CASSESMRTGELFF. The CDR3 coding sequence is TGTGCCAGCAGTGAATCAATGCGCACCGGGGAGCTGTTTTTT. Full variable domain (outside the CDR3, taken from reference TRBV25-1 and TRBJ2-2): EADIYQTPRYLVIGTGKKITLECSQTMGHDKMYWYQQDPGMELHLIHYSYGVNSTEKGDLSSESTVSRIRTEHFPLTLESARPSHTSQYLCASSESMRTGELFFGEGSRLTVL.

V and J are TRBV4-1 and TRBJ1-4; weak D call: TRBD1 (5 bases). The CDR3 is 15 amino acids. V shed 0 bases and J shed 8 bases, with 13 bases lying between them. CDR1 is MGHRA and CDR2 is YSYEKL in the germline V gene. CDR3 in amino acids: CASSQDGRVGEKLFF. In DNA, the CDR3 is TGCGCCAGCAGCCAAGATGGCAGGGTAGGGGAAAAACTGTTTTTT.

The chain employs TRBV29-1 and TRBJ2-1; TRBD2 aligns across 8 bases. The CDR3 has 15 residues. Germline loops: CDR1 SQVTM, CDR2 ANQGSEA. Trimming at V came to 2 bases and at J to 1 base, leaving 4 bases not matched to a gene. This chain's CDR3 is CSVEHGGGSYNEQFF. In DNA form, the CDR3 reads TGCAGCGTTGAACACGGGGGGGGTTCCTACAATGAGCAGTTCTTC.

The gene calls are TRBV13 and TRBJ2-2, with 8 bases aligning to TRBD2. This CDR3 is 17 amino acids long. V gave up 6 bases and J gave up 2 bases; unmatched junction bases: 11. Germline CDR1 reads PRHDT; CDR2 reads FYEKMQ (reference sequence). In DNA form, the CDR3 reads TGTGCCAGCAGTTCCCACGAAACTAGCGGTAACACCGGGGAGCTGTTTTTT. Translation gives CASSSHETSGNTGELFF.

This chain uses TRBV6-6 with TRBJ2-7; D possibly corresponds to TRBD2 (5 bases). Trimming stripped 5 bases from V and 7 bases from J, with 12 bases between. Per the germline V gene, CDR1 is MNHNY and CDR2 is SVGAGI (reference sequence). This CDR3 spans 12 amino acids. The CDR3 here is CASSMRVREQYF. In DNA form, the CDR3 reads TGTGCCAGCAGTATGCGGGTCAGGGAGCAGTACTTC.

The chain links TRBV7-9 to TRBJ1-3; 9 positions agree with TRBD1. The CDR3 runs to 15 residues. Germline assignment: CDR1 SEHNR and CDR2 FQNEAQ (reference sequence). V trimming: 5 bases; J trimming: 0 bases; junction bases outside the gene matches: 2. Here the CDR3 DNA reads TGTGCCAGCAGCGACAGGGGGTTCTCTGGAAACACCATATATTTT. This sequence encodes CASSDRGFSGNTIYF.

V usage is TRBV6-6 and J usage is TRBJ1-1, with D uncertain. Germline V lookup: CDR1 MNHNY, CDR2 SVGAGI (reference sequence). The CDR3 has 10 residues. The V and J ends lost 9 bases and 6 bases respectively, with 8 bases between them. The CDR3 sequence is CASGPSEAFF. The CDR3 nucleotides are TGTGCCAGTGGCCCCTCTGAAGCTTTCTTT.

The chain couples TRBV5-6 to TRBJ1-4, with 8 bases that match TRBD1. The CDR3 runs to 18 residues. Germline CDR1 and CDR2: SGHDT and YYEEEE. The trim removed 4 bases at V and 2 bases at J, leaving 13 bases unmatched. As DNA, the CDR3 is TGTGCCAGCAGCCGCCAGGGGGCTTACCGTTACACTAATGAAAAACTGTTTTTT. It is translated as CASSRQGAYRYTNEKLFF. Full variable domain (outside the CDR3, taken from reference TRBV5-6 and TRBJ1-4): DAGVTQSPTHLIKTRGQQVTLRCSPKSGHDTVSWYQQALGQGPQFIFQYYEEEERQRGNFPDRFSGHQFPNYSSELNVNALLLGDSALYLCASSRQGAYRYTNEKLFFGSGTQLSVL.

The rearrangement uses TRBV27 and TRBJ2-1; 12 positions match TRBD2. Trimming took 5 bases from V and 5 from J; bases not matched to a gene: 10. The CDR3 has 17 amino acids. From germline, CDR1 is MNHEY and CDR2 SMNVEV (reference sequence). The CDR3 DNA is TGTGCCAGCAGTGCCCTGTTGACTAGCGGGAGTGACAATGAGCAGTTCTTC. It yields the protein CASSALLTSGSDNEQFF.

The gene calls are TRBV11-2 and TRBJ2-5; unclear D gene. The germline gives CDR1 SGHAT, CDR2 FQNNGV. This CDR3 has 12 residues. The ends were cut back, 2 bases at V and 5 bases at J, with 6 bases in the middle. CDR3 sequence: CASSLSRETQYF. The CDR3 DNA reads TGTGCCAGCAGCTTATCTAGGGAGACCCAGTACTTC.

The chain uses TRBV6-5 and TRBJ1-2; 11 bases agree with TRBD1. Germline V lookup: CDR1 MNHEY, CDR2 SVGAGI. The CDR3 extends over 15 amino acids. V lost 5 bases and J lost 4; bases outside the gene matches: 6. The CDR3 DNA reads as TGTGCCAGCAGTCGGACAGGGGGCAAGGTCTATGGCTACACCTTC. Translation gives CASSRTGGKVYGYTF.

This sequence joins TRBV5-4 and TRBJ2-3; D may be TRBD2 (6 bases). Germline V CDR1 and CDR2: SGHNT, YYREEE (reference sequence). The ends were cut back, 4 bases at V and 2 bases at J, with 14 bases in the middle. The CDR3 consists of 15 residues. CDR3 amino acids: CASSHGGLVTDTQYF. The DNA for the CDR3 is TGTGCCAGCAGCCACGGAGGGTTGGTCACAGATACGCAGTATTTT.

The V and J genes are TRBV27 and TRBJ2-1; 8 bases are shared with TRBD2. The CDR3 covers 17 residues. Per the germline V gene, CDR1 is MNHEY and CDR2 is SMNVEV (reference sequence). Germline trimming cut 6 bases from V and 0 bases from J; bases unmatched to any gene: 10. This CDR3 reads CASSQLAGLSSYNEQFF. In nucleotides, the CDR3 is TGTGCCAGCAGCCAATTAGCGGGGCTCAGCTCCTACAATGAGCAGTTCTTC.

The chain employs TRBV11-3 and TRBJ2-7; D remains unclear. Trimming cost V 4 bases and J 2 bases, with 9 bases left between them. Looked up from germline, CDR1 is SGHNT and CDR2 is YENEEA. The CDR3 runs to 13 residues. The CDR3 loop reads CASSSRHTYEQYF. The CDR3 DNA reads TGTGCCAGCAGCTCTCGACATACCTACGAGCAGTACTTC. Combining the CDR3 with reference TRBV11-3 and TRBJ2-7 gives the whole variable domain EAGVVQSPRYKIIEKKQPVAFWCNPISGHNTLYWYLQNLGQGPELLIRYENEEAVDDSQLPKDRFSAERLKGVDSTLKIQPAELGDSAVYLCASSSRHTYEQYFGPGTRLTVT.

The J gene is TRBJ2-7, the V gene TRBV6-1; the D gene is possibly TRBD1 (6 bases). Germline V gene lookup returns CDR1 MNHNS and CDR2 SASEGT. Deletions cut 2 bases from V and 5 bases from J, with 19 bases between. The CDR3 is 16 amino acids. The CDR3 sequence: CASSEQGNGLKDEQYF. CDR3 nucleotide sequence: TGTGCCAGCAGTGAACAGGGGAATGGCCTTAAGGACGAGCAGTACTTC.

The rearrangement uses TRBV18 and TRBJ2-3, with 13 bases fitting TRBD2. The CDR3 is 18 amino acids. From germline, CDR1 is KGHSH and CDR2 LQKENI. V lost 2 bases and J lost 0; bases outside the gene matches: 5. For the CDR3, the DNA is TGTGCCAGCTCACCATTAGGACTAGCGGGAGTCAGCACAGATACGCAGTATTTT. This encodes CASSPLGLAGVSTDTQYF.

The CDR3 region is CSVPTGLNTQYF. The DNA of the CDR3 is TGCAGCGTCCCTACAGGGTTGAATACGCAGTATTTT. The rearrangement links TRBV29-1 to TRBJ2-3, with D tentatively TRBD1 (6 bases). V was pared by 6 bases and J by 7 bases, with 14 bases between. Germline V gene lookup returns CDR1 SQVTM and CDR2 ANQGSEA. The CDR3 extends over 12 amino acids.

Note on this clone: A junction end diverges from the germline sequence, so it may reflect a read error. Other nucleotide sequences from this sample produce the same CDR3. The chain recombines TRBV19 with TRBJ1-6, with 10 bases matching TRBD1. CDR3 length equals 14 residues. In germline, CDR1 is LNHDA, CDR2 SQIVND (reference sequence). CDR3 sequence reads: CASALGQGDSPLHF. CDR3 bases: TGTGCCAGTGCCCTCGGACAGGGGGATTCACCCCTACACTTT.

The J gene is TRBJ1-1, the V gene TRBV18; 8 bases line up with TRBD1. Germline V gives CDR1 KGHSH, CDR2 LQKENI. This CDR3 has 16 residues. Unmatched junction bases numbered 11, after V lost 3 bases and J lost 5 bases. CDR3 coding DNA: TGTGCCAGCTCACCGACGATGGACAGGGTATTAACTGAAGCTTTCTTT. This encodes CASSPTMDRVLTEAFF.

The chain couples TRBV19 to TRBJ2-5, with a tentative D call TRBD2 (6 bases). The V end lost 8 bases, the J end lost 2 bases, and 15 bases lay between the germline ends. The germline CDR1 and CDR2 sequences are LNHDA and SQIVND (reference sequence). The length of the CDR3 is 14 residues. CDR3 residues: CASPGASEQETQYF. In DNA form, the CDR3 reads TGTGCCAGTCCTGGGGCTAGCGAGCAAGAGACCCAGTACTTC.

This chain uses TRBV2 with TRBJ2-3; a weak D match, TRBD2 (6 bases). This CDR3 is 15 amino acids long. Germline assignment: CDR1 SNHLY and CDR2 FYNNEI. Trimming took off 7 bases at V and 1 base at J, with 15 bases between the two ends. The CDR3 DNA is TGTGCCAGCAATTCTGTGGGCGGGGGCACAGATACGCAGTATTTT. Translated: CASNSVGGGTDTQYF.

This rearrangement joins TRBV7-9 to TRBJ1-2, with 8 bases fitting TRBD1. V lost 3 bases to trimming and J lost 0 bases; unmatched junction nucleotides: 6. The CDR3 extends over 16 amino acids. Germline V CDR1 and CDR2: SEHNR, FQNEAQ (reference sequence). CDR3 coding DNA: TGTGCCAGCAGCTTCGCGGGGACAGGATCTAACTATGGCTACACCTTC. Translating it yields CASSFAGTGSNYGYTF. Based on the CDR3 plus reference TRBV7-9 and TRBJ1-2, the full variable domain is DTGVSQNPRHKITKRGQNVTFRCDPISEHNRLYWYRQTLGQGPEFLTYFQNEAQLEKSRLLSDRFSAERPKGSFSTLEIQRTEQGDSAMYLCASSFAGTGSNYGYTFGSGTRLTVV.

The V call is TRBV5-7, the J call TRBJ2-7; TRBD1 matches 8 bases. TRBV5-7 is an ORF; its function is uncertain. This CDR3 is built from 15 residues. The V segment lost 1 base and the J segment 4 bases; nucleotides outside the gene matches: 7. CDR3 sequence (DNA): TGTGCCAGCAGCTTGCCCTGGACAGGGAGATACGAGCAGTACTTC. Its protein product is CASSLPWTGRYEQYF.

The CDR3 protein is CASSLVTYEQYF. The CDR3 DNA sequence: TGTGCCAGCAGTCTCGTTACCTACGAGCAGTACTTC. This chain uses TRBV28 with TRBJ2-7, with unresolved D. V was cut by 5 bases and J by 2 bases, with 7 bases left in between. The CDR3 extends over 12 amino acids. The V gene's germline CDR1 is MDHEN and CDR2 SYDVKM.

The chain couples TRBV5-1 to TRBJ1-2; possibly TRBD1 for D (6 bases). The length of the CDR3 is 14 residues. The ends were cut back, 3 bases at V and 6 bases at J, with 15 bases in the middle. Germline V gene sequence: CDR1 SGHRS, CDR2 YFSETQ. The CDR3 spells CASSSDRPRDGYTF. The DNA for the CDR3 is TGCGCCAGCAGCTCCGACAGGCCTAGGGATGGCTACACCTTC. The whole variable domain, filled in from reference TRBV5-1 and TRBJ1-2, reads KAGVTQTPRYLIKTRGQQVTLSCSPISGHRSVSWYQQTPGQGLQFLFEYFSETQRNKGNFPGRFSGRQFSNSRSEMNVSTLELGDSALYLCASSSDRPRDGYTFGSGTRLTVV.

This sequence joins TRBV11-3 and TRBJ2-7; D gene uncertain. Looked up from germline, CDR1 is SGHNT and CDR2 is YENEEA. V lost 5 bases and J 3 bases, leaving 5 bases between the germline ends. This CDR3 spans 11 amino acids. CDR3: CASSPGYEQYF. The CDR3 nucleotides are TGTGCCAGCAGCCCCGGCTACGAGCAGTACTTC.

The V call is TRBV6-5, the J call TRBJ1-6; D perhaps matches TRBD1 (6 bases). The CDR3 is 14 residues long. With 6 bases removed from V and 10 bases from J, the gap between germline ends came to 16 bases. From germline, CDR1 is MNHEY and CDR2 SVGAGI. Here the CDR3 reads CASSLQGRASPLHF. CDR3 nucleotides: TGTGCCAGCAGCTTACAGGGTCGGGCGTCACCCCTCCACTTT.

This chain links TRBV5-6 with TRBJ2-5, with a tentative D call TRBD1 (5 bases). The CDR3 sequence is 16 residues long. Trimming shortened V by 0 bases and J by 5 bases, and 17 bases separated the two germline ends. CDR1 SGHDT and CDR2 YYEEEE come from the germline V gene. Here the CDR3 DNA reads TGTGCCAGCAGCTTGGAAGTCAGGGTAGTTTCGGAGACCCAGTACTTC. Encoded protein: CASSLEVRVVSETQYF. The full variable domain, with the rest looked up from reference TRBV5-6 and TRBJ2-5, is DAGVTQSPTHLIKTRGQQVTLRCSPKSGHDTVSWYQQALGQGPQFIFQYYEEEERQRGNFPDRFSGHQFPNYSSELNVNALLLGDSALYLCASSLEVRVVSETQYFGPGTRLLVL.